This entry concerns a single T cell receptor beta chain. Only a few counts were recorded for this clone. Its antigen is unknown. The record has no base qualities; no much larger clone is one base away. This record belongs to a study of long-term antiretroviral therapy in people with HIV (dated by TCRdb to between 2021 and 2022). For the wider study: The earliest samples were collected about a decade before the 2015 WHO recommendation for immediate ART, when ART was typically delayed until CD4 counts fell. This retrospective serial study examined whether starting ART and sustained HIV suppression were associated with changes in the composition and diversity of the TRB repertoire in peripheral blood. The cohort contributed about 180 cryopreserved PBMC samples from about 33 adults with confirmed HIV infection, collected serially over a mean of approximately 6 years (range 1-12). Among the 30 or so participants with HIV, eleven were female. Test extractions of a monoclonal T-cell line alongside about 30 polyclonal samples showed no cross-contamination during QIAcube processing. Study-wide findings and limitations: Inferences about post-ART repertoire changes are limited because no data were available on ART adherence, viral resistance or therapy changes. Because cell numbers in pre-ART samples were limited, unsorted PBMC were profiled instead of sorted CD4+ and CD8+ T cells. Owing to limited PBMC availability, only the TCR beta chain was sequenced, without alpha chain pairing. Narrower CDR3 length ranges were observed in HIV repertoires than in controls, and an antigen-experienced repertoire with only a slight naive shift after ART was suggested by the network structure. Starting ART was linked to a significant rise in TRB diversity, yet even after long-term ART the diversity remained significantly lower than in transplant donor controls. Samples dated from the mid-2000s to the late 2010s, and the ART regimens used may be less effective than current ones. Expanded TRB clones identified before ART initiation dominated the repertoire across all time points, though the dominance fluctuated and decreased in many PLHIV after ART.

The immunoSEQ hsTCRB v3.0 assay was used at survey level resolution for TRB variable region sequencing. The targeted TRB sequencing depth was roughly 40,000-55,000 T-cell genomes per sample. An Illumina MiSeq with a v3 150-cycle kit was used to sequence the pooled TRB libraries. The study's processing was this. Repertoire analysis was performed in R inside a reproducible Nextflow workflow that covered QC, data transformation and analysis. LymphoSeq2, an R package for AIRR-Seq data exploration, was used to implement custom analyses. A few samples that yielded fewer than 5000 total TRB sequences were excluded, so that 200 or so HIV repertoires were analyzed. Among the approximately 190 HIV repertoires that were kept, roughly 59 were collected before ART initiation and over 120 were collected after ART initiation. Repertoires were downsampled to 5000 TRB nucleotide sequences, with summary statistics averaged over 100 downsampling iterations. The analysis kept only TRB sequences whose CDR3 regions were at least seven amino acids long. A Shannon entropy-derived clonality score and the Gini coefficient were used to measure diversity. Repertoire networks linked the top 5000 CDR3 amino acid sequences whenever two sequences differed by an edit distance of one. Antigen specificity groups and MHC restriction were predicted for TRB CDR3 amino acid sequences with GLIPH2. To flag known CMV, EBV, HIV or tissue antigen associations, CDR3 amino acid sequences were matched against VDJdb and McPAS-TCR. Pre-ART, post-ART and control groups were compared with Wilcoxon signed-rank tests and Holm-Bonferroni correction. The table comes from immuneACCESS by way of TCRdb, which keeps in-frame sequences with V and J called. Part of the clones is missing from these tables; in studies checked, under half for an unresolved V gene and the rest for unknown reasons. V and J calls and clone size follow that table, whereas D and trimming were derived from the DNA. The sample yields over 35,000 clones; less than 85% were counted once. The biggest ten clones account for roughly 6% of the sample.

CDR1 SGHRS and CDR2 YFSETQ are derived from the germline V gene. Taken from cysteine to phenylalanine, the CDR3 has 14 residues. Only the CDR3 region is kept as DNA, spanning 42 bases read in frame from base 1. The V and J ends are trimmed by 4 bases and 1 base, leaving 11 bases between them. To be included, a participant needed at least one PBMC sample from before ART initiation plus at least two post-ART samples. Treatment was received in the United States of America by all participants with HIV. Before DNA extraction, cryopreserved samples of about 0.95-10 million PBMC were thawed and then washed. At the time of the earliest PBMC sample, participants with HIV were aged between roughly 20 and 54 years. PBMC samples from each participant spanned 1-4 timepoints before ART initiation and 2-8 timepoints after ART initiation, with a median of 7 samples. Serial HIV viral load, CD4+ T-cell count, ART history and demographic data were obtained for every participant. Using a Qiagen kit on a QIAcube, genomic DNA was extracted from unsorted PBMC, with samples processed in batches of 12.

This receptor was identified in a man aged 25 to 40 with HIV. Sequenced material: unsorted PBMCs, taken 3.4 years after starting antiretroviral therapy. The receptor chain draws on TRBV5-1 and TRBJ1-1; perhaps TRBD1 is the D gene, with 5 bases matching. The CDR3 sequence is CASSPGTGNTEAFF. The sequence in DNA is TGCGCCAGCAGCCCGGGGACTGGGAACACTGAAGCTTTCTTT.